This TCR beta chain was observed in a study of blood T cells in healthy people across ages. Study-wide results and limits: PBMCs that were unsorted prevented a conclusive naive versus antigen-experienced comparison. In older individuals, TCR beta diversity per million T cells was lower, falling roughly linearly with age.

Together with a sample-barcoded 5' primer, a J-beta primer mix was included in a second PCR lasting roughly 6 to 12 cycles. From the 5' RACE reads, TCRdb called clonotypes with MiXCR, one entry per CDR3 protein. The table lists 1.5 million to 2 million distinct CDR3 sequences, 28% of them singletons. As regards this clonotype: What it recognizes is unknown.

From germline, CDR1 is MNHNY and CDR2 SVGAGI (reference sequence). The CDR3 contains 15 residues. The ends lost 4 bases at V and 5 bases at J; junction bases unmatched: 5. Sequences were obtained from blood. This rearrangement joins TRBV6-6 to TRBJ2-5, with 12 nucleotides matching TRBD2. The TCR comes from a woman in her thirties in good health. The CDR3 nucleotides read TGTGCCAGCAGTTCCCACACTAGCGGGAGGGAGACCCAGTACTTC. Residues: CASSSHTSGRETQYF.